This T cell receptor beta chain was captured by sequencing in a study of blood T cell repertoires in COVID-19. Study background: The study drew acute and convalescent COVID-19 samples from the United States, Italy and Spain. PBMCs, B-cell-depleted T cells, or T cells were the source of the cDNA or gDNA that made up the material.

Seattle participants joined during active infection and were tracked over time. V gave up 0 bases and J gave up 8 bases, with 16 bases separating them. Germline V gene sequence: CDR1 LGHDT, CDR2 YNNKEL (reference sequence). The CDR3 sequence is 15 residues long. Under the authors' procedure: Using reference gene primer amplification, nucleated cell counts were estimated. Sequencing used immunoSEQ multiplex PCR; TCRdb keeps in-frame clones, though not all of them. V, J and clone size are taken as reported in that table, and D and trimming were inferred from the DNA itself. The table lists roughly 220,000 clones, around 87% of them singletons.

Sample: peripheral blood. The receptor was isolated from a woman between 45 and 65 years old with COVID-19, enrolled during active disease. V usage is TRBV3-1 (or the pseudogene TRBV3-2) and J usage is TRBJ1-2, with D possibly matching TRBD1 (5 bases). CDR3 in DNA: TGTGCCAGCAGCCAAGATATGGGCCGGAGGGGAGGCTACACCTTC. Its protein is CASSQDMGRRGGYTF.